These T cell receptor beta chains were read from a single sample in a study of T cell responses to AZD1222 COVID-19 vaccine. TCRdb keeps only in-frame clones here, not all; method: immunoSEQ multiplex PCR. The table includes 180,000 or so clones, about 93% detected once. The input for sequencing was peripheral blood, taken on day 0 of AZD1222 vaccination. These receptors all stem from an adult in good health. Both conserved end residues are part of each CDR3. Fields, in order: CDR3 protein, CDR3 DNA, CDR3 length, V gene, clone size, J gene, D gene. D genes are given only for firm matches. Size tells how often a clone was seen (once, few, many) or the class of an expanded clone, and some rows leave it out.

CASNPRRTPETEAFF,TGTGCCAGCAACCCCCGGAGAACCCCCGAAACTGAAGCTTTCTTT,15,TRBV2,.,TRBJ1-1,.
CASSLAGLGSYNEQFF,TGTGCCAGCAGCTTAGCGGGGTTGGGCTCCTACAATGAGCAGTTCTTC,16,TRBV7-2,.,TRBJ2-1,.
CASSLREGSSTEAFF,TGTGCCAGCAGCTTGCGGGAAGGGTCTAGCACTGAAGCTTTCTTT,15,TRBV5-4,.,TRBJ1-1,.
CASSQSAKTQNSPLHF,TGCGCCAGCAGCCAGTCTGCGAAGACCCAAAATTCACCCCTCCACTTT,16,TRBV4-1,.,TRBJ1-6,.
CASGFLGGSTMTQFF,TGTGCCAGCGGATTTCTTGGCGGTTCAACAATGACGCAGTTCTTC,15,TRBV27,.,TRBJ2-1,.
CASRAGTGGQPQHF,TGTGCCAGCAGGGCCGGGACAGGTGGACAGCCCCAGCATTTT,14,TRBV28,.,TRBJ1-5,TRBD1
CASSGGGLTYEQYF,TGTGCCAGCAGCGGAGGCGGCCTCACCTACGAGCAGTACTTC,14,TRBV3-1/TRBV3-2,once,TRBJ2-7,.
CASGHTQLGGYTF,TGTGCCAGCGGACATACGCAGCTGGGTGGCTACACCTTC,13,TRBV27,.,TRBJ1-2,.
CATSRGRENSYNEQFF,TGTGCCACCAGCAGAGGAAGGGAGAACTCCTACAATGAGCAGTTCTTC,16,TRBV15,.,TRBJ2-1,.
CASSGQEGTEAFF,TGTGCCAGCAGCGGACAGGAAGGCACTGAAGCTTTCTTT,13,TRBV6-4,.,TRBJ1-1,TRBD1
CASGPRTGFSNQPQHF,TGTGCCAGCGGACCTAGGACAGGGTTTAGCAATCAGCCCCAGCATTTT,16,TRBV7-8,.,TRBJ1-5,TRBD1
CASRQPSGMGNEQFF,TGTGCCAGCAGGCAACCTAGCGGGATGGGGAATGAGCAGTTCTTC,15,TRBV6-5,.,TRBJ2-1,TRBD2
CASSLGKSPLHF,TGTGCCAGCAGTTTGGGGAAGTCACCCCTCCACTTT,12,TRBV12-3/TRBV12-4,.,TRBJ1-6,.
CASSPNFVGENNEQFF,TGTGCCAGCAGCCCTAACTTTGTCGGGGAAAACAATGAGCAGTTCTTC,16,TRBV5-4,.,TRBJ2-1,.
CASSPEGAPLNEAFF,TGTGCCAGCAGCCCAGAAGGGGCTCCCTTGAATGAAGCTTTCTTT,15,TRBV27,once,TRBJ1-1,.
CAWSRGPSNYGYTF,TGTGCCTGGTCCCGGGGACCTTCTAACTATGGCTACACCTTC,14,TRBV30,.,TRBJ1-2,.
CASSSSYQETQYF,TGTGCCAGCAGCTCCTCGTACCAAGAGACCCAGTACTTC,13,TRBV11-3,.,TRBJ2-5,.
CATQKDGFEAFF,TGTGCCACCCAAAAGGACGGTTTTGAAGCTTTCTTT,12,TRBV10-3,once,TRBJ1-1,.
CASSLALDYEQYF,TGTGCCAGCAGCTTAGCGCTAGACTACGAGCAGTACTTC,13,TRBV7-8,.,TRBJ2-7,.
CATGGTSGYTGELFF,TGTGCCACCGGTGGGACTAGCGGGTACACCGGGGAGCTGTTTTTT,15,TRBV2,once,TRBJ2-2,TRBD2
CASSSTPGNEQYF,TGTGCCAGCAGCTCGACCCCAGGGAACGAGCAGTACTTC,13,TRBV7-3,.,TRBJ2-7,.
CASSPGTSGLNEQFF,TGTGCCAGCAGCCCCGGGACTAGCGGATTAAATGAGCAGTTCTTC,15,TRBV3-1/TRBV3-2,.,TRBJ2-1,TRBD2
CASSLDRANEQFF,TGTGCCAGCAGCTTAGACAGGGCCAATGAGCAGTTCTTC,13,TRBV11-2,.,TRBJ2-1,.
CASSSQSHNQPQHF,TGTGCCAGCAGTTCCCAGAGCCACAATCAGCCCCAGCATTTT,14,TRBV27,.,TRBJ1-5,.
CASSPVLTEAFF,TGTGCCAGCAGTCCAGTGCTGACTGAAGCTTTCTTT,12,TRBV6-5,once,TRBJ1-1,.
CASSLVGTRSSYEQYF,TGTGCCAGCAGCTTGGTAGGAACCCGAAGCTCCTACGAGCAGTACTTC,16,TRBV5-5,.,TRBJ2-7,.
CASSLNLERERNREQFF,TGTGCCAGCAGCTTAAATCTGGAGCGGGAGCGTAACAGGGAGCAGTTCTTC,17,TRBV7-9,.,TRBJ2-1,TRBD2
CASSPNGNTIYF,TGTGCCAGCAGCCCAAATGGAAACACCATATATTTT,12,TRBV7-9,.,TRBJ1-3,.
CSASALGEQYF,TGCAGTGCTAGCGCCCTAGGCGAGCAGTACTTC,11,TRBV20-1,.,TRBJ2-7,.
CSASPGQTPEAFF,TGCAGTGCTAGTCCGGGACAGACCCCTGAAGCTTTCTTT,13,TRBV20-1,.,TRBJ1-1,TRBD1
CASSRSRFGPSHPSGRTHEQYF,TGTGCCAGCAGCCGATCCAGGTTTGGCCCTTCCCATCCTAGCGGGAGAACGCACGAGCAGTACTTC,22,TRBV21-1,.,TRBJ2-7,.